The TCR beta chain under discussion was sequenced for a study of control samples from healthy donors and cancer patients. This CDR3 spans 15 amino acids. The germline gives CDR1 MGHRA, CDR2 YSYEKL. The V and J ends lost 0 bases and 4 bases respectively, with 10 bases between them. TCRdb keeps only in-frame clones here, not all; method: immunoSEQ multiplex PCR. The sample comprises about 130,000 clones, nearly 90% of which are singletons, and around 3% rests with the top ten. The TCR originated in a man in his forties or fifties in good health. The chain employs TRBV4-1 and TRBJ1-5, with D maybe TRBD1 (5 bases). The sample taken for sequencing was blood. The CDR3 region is CASSQDRDLNQPQHF. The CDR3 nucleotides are TGCGCCAGCAGCCAAGATAGGGACCTTAATCAGCCCCAGCATTTT.